This paragraph reports one T cell receptor (beta chain). Its target antigen remains unknown. Per-nucleotide qualities are absent, and no much larger clonotype sits a single base away. Using the deep immunoSEQ assay, TCR CDR3 regions were amplified from genomic DNA by multiplex PCR. For each cell subset, the extracted genomic DNA was distributed evenly across all wells of several immunoSEQ 96-well plates, and each plate served as one replicate. For sorted subsets, 150 to 250 ng of genomic DNA, equivalent to some 33,000 T cell genomes, went into each replicate PCR. Purified libraries were measured with a Qubit 3.0 fluorometer, size-checked on a Bioanalyzer 2100, and measured again with the KAPA Library Quantification kit. A separate single-read 150-cycle Illumina NextSeq 550 flow cell was used to sequence each immunoSEQ 96-well plate. For the original study's pipeline: The immunoSEQ output contained only junctional sequences without quality scores, so filtering could not match that applied to full-length reads. Sequences were annotated with PyIR, a Python wrapper for IgBLAST v1.9, and V/J genes and CDR3 were assigned using IMGT germline references. Any read was removed if the V/J assignment was weak (E-value above 1e-6), the CDR3 was missing, or the read contained stop codons, out-of-frame junctions, or ambiguous translated residues. A V3J clonotype was defined by an identical inferred V gene, J gene, and CDR3 amino acid sequence. Percentage overlap between repertoires was calculated by dividing the number of shared unique clonotypes by the size of the smaller repertoire. Repertoire richness was assessed with RTK rarefaction, the Chao1 estimator, and Recon v2.1 estimates of unobserved clonotypes. OLGA was used to compute generation probabilities for all TCRbeta clonotypes that the gDNA method yielded from four donors. In its TCRdb copy, this immuneACCESS table keeps in-frame sequences only and misses some clones. Where compared with another copy, unresolved V genes explain less than half of these, and the others have no known cause. That table gives V, J and clone size, and the DNA gave D and trimming. Within this sample are roughly 2 million clones, with around 96% of them counted one time only. The top ten clonotypes cover approximately 1.2% of the sample.

This record belongs to a study of shared clonotypes between healthy human individuals (dated by TCRdb to the early 2020s). Context from the whole study: The cohort included three men and a couple of women between 18 and 49 years of age. Per donor, three plates each were used for CD4 naive and CD4 memory, two for CD8 naive, and one for CD8 memory. To estimate repertoire size and how much clonotypes are shared between individuals, the study performed deep sequencing of blood TCR repertoires from a few healthy adults. Leukapheresis yielded between about 0.9 and 9 billion PBMCs per donor. Libraries were prepared and TCR repertoires were sequenced by different laboratories using diverse techniques, in order to increase sequencing depth and limit assay-specific biases.

The germline V gene specifies MNHNS as CDR1 and SASEGT as CDR2. V loses 1 base at its end and J loses 4 bases; junction bases beyond the gene matches: 7. Its CDR3 holds 17 amino acids, cysteine through phenylalanine. CDR3 DNA is the only sequence kept; it has 51 bases, read in frame from the first base. CD8 naive samples consisted of CD45RO-negative cells that were positively selected for CCR7, yielding a CD45RA+CCR7+ population without TemRA cells. The donors were healthy, HIV-negative adults who had no recently reported acute infections or vaccinations. All donors were Caucasian adults living in Nashville, Tennessee, USA. Blood was collected by leukapheresis, and PBMCs were isolated by Ficoll-Histopaque density gradient centrifugation and then cryopreserved in liquid nitrogen vapor phase. Purity and quantity of every magnetically sorted T cell population were checked by analytical flow cytometry. Genomic DNA was isolated from each sorted fraction and quantified by UV absorbance on a Nanodrop 2000c.

Summary of the overall study and its limitations: Naive subsets generally had larger estimated clonotype richness than memory subsets did. Pairwise subsampling led to the expectation that sequencing depth would affect the degree of clonotype sharing among donors. Sampling was limited to blood, and TCR repertoires in tissue likely differ from TCR repertoires in blood. Even with the large sequencing depth, rarefaction of the sorted-subset datasets indicated that sequencing was incomplete. Sharing across a few donors was observed for 4.5% to 6.5% of naive CD4, 3% to 3.5% of naive CD8, about 2.3% of memory CD4, and about 0.39% of memory CD8 clonotypes. Because the study included only a small number of donors, the genetic and exposure-history diversity represented was limited. Compared with non-shared clonotypes, the clonotypes found in all four sorted-subset donors had higher generation probabilities.

The sequence joins TRBV6-1 to TRBJ2-5; 12 middle bases align to TRBD2. The source material was naive CD8+ T cells sorted from blood. The sample's cell subset or site label is to be understood as: CD45RA+CCR7+. This TCR derives from a man younger than 30 in good health. The DNA sequence is given as TGTGCCAGCAGTGAAGAAGGGCTAGCGGGGGGGCTAGAGACCCAGTACTTC. This codes for CASSEEGLAGGLETQYF.